Listed below are T cell receptor beta chains from one sample, sequenced in a study of OX40 agonist ivuxolimab in advanced cancers. Method: immunoSEQ multiplex PCR; TCRdb's copy keeps in-frame clones and lacks some. The sample comprises tens of thousands of clones, roughly 90% of which are singletons, and roughly 6.9% rests with the top ten. Material: CD4+ or CD8+ T cells sorted from blood, obtained in a trial of the OX40 agonist ivuxolimab. All receptors derive from an adult with an advanced solid tumor such as melanoma, head and neck, liver or kidney cancer. Each CDR3 is given with its conserved first and last residue. Each record gives: V gene, J gene, clone size, D gene, CDR3 DNA, CDR3 protein. A D gene is named only where the DNA matches it firmly. Clone size appears in some rows only: once, few, many, or a class for an expanded clone.

v_gene: TRBV5-1
j_gene: TRBJ1-3
abundance: once
d_gene: TRBD1
CDR3nt: TGCGCCAGCTCGACAGGGGTGGGAAACACCATATATTTT
CDR3aa: CASSTGVGNTIYF

v_gene: TRBV19
j_gene: TRBJ1-5
abundance: NA
d_gene: NA
CDR3nt: TGCGCCGCTAAGGGCCAAAGCAATCAGCCCCAGCATTTT
CDR3aa: CAAKGQSNQPQHF

v_gene: TRBV21-1
j_gene: TRBJ2-3
abundance: NA
d_gene: NA
CDR3nt: TGTGCCAGCAGCAGAAGCGGGAAGGGTAAAGATACGCAGTATTTT
CDR3aa: CASSRSGKGKDTQYF

v_gene: TRBV19
j_gene: TRBJ2-7
abundance: NA
d_gene: TRBD2
CDR3nt: TGTGCCAGTAGTATCGTACTAGCGGGAGGAAGTGCCTACGAGCAGTACTTC
CDR3aa: CASSIVLAGGSAYEQYF

v_gene: TRBV10-3
j_gene: TRBJ1-1
abundance: NA
d_gene: NA
CDR3nt: TGTGCCATTGGACCGCACACTGAAGCTTTCTTT
CDR3aa: CAIGPHTEAFF

v_gene: TRBV19
j_gene: TRBJ1-5
abundance: NA
d_gene: TRBD1
CDR3nt: TGTGCCAGTACCGGGACAGGGGAGTTCGCTCAGCCCCAGCATTTT
CDR3aa: CASTGTGEFAQPQHF

v_gene: TRBV15
j_gene: TRBJ2-7
abundance: NA
d_gene: TRBD2
CDR3nt: TGTGCCACCAGCAGACCCACAGGACTAGCGGGAGCCTCCTACGAGCAGTACTTC
CDR3aa: CATSRPTGLAGASYEQYF

v_gene: TRBV5-8
j_gene: TRBJ1-2
abundance: NA
d_gene: TRBD1
CDR3nt: TGTGCCAGCAGCTTTGGACAGGGATATGGCTACACCTTC
CDR3aa: CASSFGQGYGYTF

v_gene: TRBV18
j_gene: TRBJ2-1
abundance: NA
d_gene: TRBD2
CDR3nt: TGTGCCAGCTCAGCGCTAGCGGGCAGCTCCTACAATGAGCAGTTCTTC
CDR3aa: CASSALAGSSYNEQFF

v_gene: TRBV7-6
j_gene: TRBJ2-7
abundance: NA
d_gene: TRBD2
CDR3nt: TGTGCCAGCAGCCTGACTAGCGGGAGTTCGTACGAGCAGTACTTC
CDR3aa: CASSLTSGSSYEQYF

v_gene: TRBV19
j_gene: TRBJ2-7
abundance: NA
d_gene: NA
CDR3nt: TGTGCCAGTAGTGTGACAGGCCGTTCCTACGAGCAGTACTTC
CDR3aa: CASSVTGRSYEQYF

v_gene: TRBV19
j_gene: TRBJ2-5
abundance: NA
d_gene: NA
CDR3nt: TGTGCCAGTAGTTTTGGCGCGTGGGGGGAGACCCAGTACTTC
CDR3aa: CASSFGAWGETQYF

v_gene: TRBV6-5
j_gene: TRBJ2-5
abundance: NA
d_gene: NA
CDR3nt: TGTGCCAGCAGTTACGCCGCGACTGCCCAAGAGACCCAGTACTTC
CDR3aa: CASSYAATAQETQYF

v_gene: TRBV28
j_gene: TRBJ2-5
abundance: NA
d_gene: TRBD1
CDR3nt: TGTGCCAGCAGGGGACCGGGACAGGGGGCGTTGGAGACCCAGTACTTC
CDR3aa: CASRGPGQGALETQYF

v_gene: TRBV30
j_gene: TRBJ1-1
abundance: once
d_gene: NA
CDR3nt: TGTGCCTGGAGCAGTGGGGGAAGCACTGAAGCTTTCTTT
CDR3aa: CAWSSGGSTEAFF

v_gene: TRBV29-1
j_gene: TRBJ2-7
abundance: NA
d_gene: NA
CDR3nt: TGCAGCGTTGACGACATCTACGAGCAGTACTTC
CDR3aa: CSVDDIYEQYF

v_gene: TRBV19
j_gene: TRBJ1-5
abundance: NA
d_gene: NA
CDR3nt: TGTGCCAGTATGACGCATAGCAATCAGCCCCAGCATTTT
CDR3aa: CASMTHSNQPQHF

v_gene: TRBV7-9
j_gene: TRBJ2-1
abundance: NA
d_gene: TRBD2
CDR3nt: TGTGCCAGCAGCCCACGTTGGGCGGGAGTTGGCAATGAGCAGTTCTTC
CDR3aa: CASSPRWAGVGNEQFF

v_gene: TRBV28
j_gene: TRBJ2-1
abundance: NA
d_gene: TRBD1
CDR3nt: TGTGCCAGCAGTTTACTCGACAGGGTGGACAATGAGCAGTTCTTC
CDR3aa: CASSLLDRVDNEQFF

v_gene: TRBV7-8
j_gene: TRBJ1-3
abundance: NA
d_gene: NA
CDR3nt: TGTGCCAGCAGCTTAACTGGGTCGGGGTCTGGAAACACCATATATTTT
CDR3aa: CASSLTGSGSGNTIYF

v_gene: TRBV11-2
j_gene: TRBJ2-5
abundance: NA
d_gene: NA
CDR3nt: TGTGCCAGCAGCTTAGTCGGGGTCCGGGAGACCCAGTACTTC
CDR3aa: CASSLVGVRETQYF

v_gene: TRBV7-3
j_gene: TRBJ2-2
abundance: NA
d_gene: NA
CDR3nt: TGTGCCAGCAGCTTCCGGGCCACCGGGGAGCTGTTTTTT
CDR3aa: CASSFRATGELFF

v_gene: TRBV18
j_gene: TRBJ2-1
abundance: NA
d_gene: NA
CDR3nt: TGTGCCAGCTCACCTGGCAGTGCCTCCTACAATGAGCAGTTCTTC
CDR3aa: CASSPGSASYNEQFF

v_gene: TRBV11-2
j_gene: TRBJ2-5
abundance: few
d_gene: NA
CDR3nt: TGTGCCAGCAGCTCACAGGGTGTTCAAGAGACCCAGTACTTC
CDR3aa: CASSSQGVQETQYF

v_gene: TRBV6-1
j_gene: TRBJ1-5
abundance: once
d_gene: NA
CDR3nt: TGTGCCAGCAGTAAAAGCGGATATCAGCCCCAGCATTTT
CDR3aa: CASSKSGYQPQHF

v_gene: TRBV7-3
j_gene: TRBJ2-3
abundance: NA
d_gene: NA
CDR3nt: TGTGCCAGCAGCCCCTCTAGCGCGAAGGGGTCAGATACGCAGTATTTT
CDR3aa: CASSPSSAKGSDTQYF

v_gene: TRBV5-1
j_gene: TRBJ2-3
abundance: once
d_gene: TRBD1
CDR3nt: TGCGCCAGCAGCGATGGACAGGGCCGCACAGATACGCAGTATTTT
CDR3aa: CASSDGQGRTDTQYF

v_gene: TRBV28
j_gene: TRBJ2-6
abundance: NA
d_gene: TRBD2
CDR3nt: TGTGCCAGCCACTCAGCGGGGGCTGGGGCCAACGTCCTGACTTTC
CDR3aa: CASHSAGAGANVLTF

v_gene: TRBV6-6
j_gene: TRBJ1-2
abundance: NA
d_gene: NA
CDR3nt: TGTGCCAGCAGTCGGCCCTCATCCGGGACGGATGGCTACACCTTC
CDR3aa: CASSRPSSGTDGYTF

v_gene: TRBV28
j_gene: TRBJ2-1
abundance: few
d_gene: TRBD2
CDR3nt: TGTGCCAGCAGTATAGCGGGAGAACTAAATGAGCAGTTCTTC
CDR3aa: CASSIAGELNEQFF

v_gene: TRBV5-8
j_gene: TRBJ2-5
abundance: NA
d_gene: NA
CDR3nt: TGTGCCAGCAGCCCAAAGGGGGGGGGCGCGAAGACCCAGTACTTC
CDR3aa: CASSPKGGGAKTQYF

v_gene: TRBV2
j_gene: TRBJ2-7
abundance: NA
d_gene: TRBD2
CDR3nt: TGTGCCAGCAGCAGGACTAGCGGGAGCTACGAGCAGTACTTC
CDR3aa: CASSRTSGSYEQYF

v_gene: TRBV6-6
j_gene: TRBJ1-1
abundance: NA
d_gene: NA
CDR3nt: TGTGCCAGCAGCTTATCTAGGGGTCTGATGAACACTGAAGCTTTCTTT
CDR3aa: CASSLSRGLMNTEAFF

v_gene: TRBV28
j_gene: TRBJ1-1
abundance: NA
d_gene: NA
CDR3nt: TGTGCCAGCAGCCCCCAGGGGACCTACCAAGAAGCTTTCTTT
CDR3aa: CASSPQGTYQEAFF

v_gene: TRBV5-4
j_gene: TRBJ2-3
abundance: NA
d_gene: NA
CDR3nt: TGTGCCAGCAGCTTGGTGATGGGGTTGGGCACAGATACGCAGTATTTT
CDR3aa: CASSLVMGLGTDTQYF

v_gene: TRBV7-8
j_gene: TRBJ2-1
abundance: NA
d_gene: TRBD1
CDR3nt: TGTGCCAGCAGCGACTACAGGGGGATAAACAATGAGCAGTTCTTC
CDR3aa: CASSDYRGINNEQFF

v_gene: TRBV10-3
j_gene: TRBJ2-1
abundance: NA
d_gene: TRBD1
CDR3nt: TGTGCCATCAGAGTTGACAGGGGGCGCGGGTATGAGCAGTTCTTC
CDR3aa: CAIRVDRGRGYEQFF

v_gene: TRBV28
j_gene: TRBJ1-6
abundance: NA
d_gene: NA
CDR3nt: TGTGCCACTCAGGGTTCAAATTCACCCCTCCACTTT
CDR3aa: CATQGSNSPLHF

v_gene: TRBV9
j_gene: TRBJ2-2
abundance: NA
d_gene: TRBD2
CDR3nt: TGTGCCAGCAGCGCCAGACTAGCTCCCACCGGGGAGCTGTTTTTT
CDR3aa: CASSARLAPTGELFF

v_gene: TRBV28
j_gene: TRBJ2-2
abundance: NA
d_gene: NA
CDR3nt: TGTGCCAACAGGGGAGGTAGCACCGGGGAGCTGTTTTTT
CDR3aa: CANRGGSTGELFF

v_gene: TRBV4-1
j_gene: TRBJ1-4
abundance: few
d_gene: TRBD1
CDR3nt: TGCGCCAGCAGCCATAGCGGACAGGGTGAAAAACTGTTTTTT
CDR3aa: CASSHSGQGEKLFF

v_gene: TRBV7-9
j_gene: TRBJ2-3
abundance: once
d_gene: NA
CDR3nt: TGTGCCAGCAGCTTAGCGTTCGGGGTCTTTCTGCCGACAGAGTATTTT
CDR3aa: CASSLAFGVFLPTEYF

v_gene: TRBV10-1
j_gene: TRBJ2-1
abundance: NA
d_gene: TRBD2
CDR3nt: TGCGCCAGCAGTGATCCAGGACTAGCAGGTGCCTACAATGAGCAGTTCTTC
CDR3aa: CASSDPGLAGAYNEQFF

v_gene: TRBV19
j_gene: TRBJ1-1
abundance: NA
d_gene: TRBD1
CDR3nt: TGTGCCAGTAGTGTATCGACAGGGTGGGGTACTGAAGCTTTCTTT
CDR3aa: CASSVSTGWGTEAFF

v_gene: TRBV6-1
j_gene: TRBJ1-2
abundance: NA
d_gene: NA
CDR3nt: TGTGCCAGTGTCGGGGAAAACTATGGCTACACCTTC
CDR3aa: CASVGENYGYTF

v_gene: TRBV11-2
j_gene: TRBJ2-7
abundance: NA
d_gene: TRBD2
CDR3nt: TGTGCCACCCGACTAGCGGGAGATCACGAGCAGTACTTC
CDR3aa: CATRLAGDHEQYF

v_gene: TRBV6-1
j_gene: TRBJ1-5
abundance: once
d_gene: TRBD1
CDR3nt: TGTGCCAGCAGTGAAACCACAGGGGGCATCGAGCCCCAGCATTTT
CDR3aa: CASSETTGGIEPQHF